The T cell receptor beta chain under discussion was sequenced for a study of OX40 agonist ivuxolimab in advanced cancers. For the study at large: Clinicians treated patients with ivuxolimab, an agonistic anti-OX40 (CD134) antibody.

The repertoire was sequenced with immunoSEQ multiplex PCR; TCRdb's copy has only in-frame clones and lacks some. Of tens of thousands of clones in the sample, approximately 84% were seen once. Germline V lookup: CDR1 MNHEY, CDR2 SMNVEV (reference sequence). The ends lost 8 bases at V and 4 bases at J; junction bases unmatched: 7. The CDR3 loop spans 14 amino acids. This clone was picked up one time. The chain joins TRBV27 to TRBJ2-1; 8 positions agree with TRBD2. Material: CD4+ or CD8+ T cells sorted from blood, obtained in a trial of the OX40 agonist ivuxolimab. This clonotype originated in an adult with an advanced solid tumor such as melanoma, head and neck, liver or kidney cancer. CDR3 loop: CASSALAGYNEQFF. CDR3 bases: TGTGCCAGCTCCGCGCTAGCGGGTTACAATGAGCAGTTCTTC.